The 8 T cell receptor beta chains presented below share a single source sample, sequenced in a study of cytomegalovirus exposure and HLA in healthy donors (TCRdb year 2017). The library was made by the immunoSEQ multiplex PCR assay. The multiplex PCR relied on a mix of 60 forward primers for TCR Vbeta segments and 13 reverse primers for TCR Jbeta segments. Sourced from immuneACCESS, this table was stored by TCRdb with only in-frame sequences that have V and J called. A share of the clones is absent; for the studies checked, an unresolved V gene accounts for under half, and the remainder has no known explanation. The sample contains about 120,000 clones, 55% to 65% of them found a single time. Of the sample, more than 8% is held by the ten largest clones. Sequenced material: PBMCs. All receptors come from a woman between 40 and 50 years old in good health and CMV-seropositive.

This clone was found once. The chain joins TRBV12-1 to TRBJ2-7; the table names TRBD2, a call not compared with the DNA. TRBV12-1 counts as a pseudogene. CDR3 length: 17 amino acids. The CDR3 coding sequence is TGTGCCAGCAGCCCAACGCCGCTCCGCCTAAACTCCTACGAGCAGTACTTC. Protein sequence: CASSPTPLRLNSYEQYF.

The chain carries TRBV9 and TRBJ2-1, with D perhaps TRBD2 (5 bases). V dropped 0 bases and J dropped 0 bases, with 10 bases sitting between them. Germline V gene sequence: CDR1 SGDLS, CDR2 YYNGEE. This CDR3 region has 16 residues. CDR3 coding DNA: TGTGCCAGCAGCGTAGATCGAGGGAGCTCCTACAATGAGCAGTTCTTC. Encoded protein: CASSVDRGSSYNEQFF.

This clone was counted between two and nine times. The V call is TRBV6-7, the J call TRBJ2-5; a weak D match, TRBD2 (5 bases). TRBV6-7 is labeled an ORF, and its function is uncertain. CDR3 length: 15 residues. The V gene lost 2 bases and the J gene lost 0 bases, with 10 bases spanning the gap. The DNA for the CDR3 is TGTGCCAGCAGTTACGGAGCGGATGACCAAGAGACCCAGTACTTC. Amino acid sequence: CASSYGADDQETQYF.

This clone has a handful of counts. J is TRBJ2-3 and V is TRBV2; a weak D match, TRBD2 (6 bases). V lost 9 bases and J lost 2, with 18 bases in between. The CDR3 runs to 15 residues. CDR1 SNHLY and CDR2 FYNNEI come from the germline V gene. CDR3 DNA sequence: TGTGCCAGTTCCTCGGAGCGGGCCTACACAGATACGCAGTATTTT. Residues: CASSSERAYTDTQYF.

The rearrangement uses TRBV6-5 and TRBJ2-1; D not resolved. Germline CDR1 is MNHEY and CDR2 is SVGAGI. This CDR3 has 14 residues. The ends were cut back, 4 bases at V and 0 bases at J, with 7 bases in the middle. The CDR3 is CASSSYDSYNEQFF. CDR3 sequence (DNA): TGTGCCAGCAGTTCCTACGACTCCTACAATGAGCAGTTCTTC.

The DNA for the CDR3 is TGTGCCAGCACACAGGGGATTAGGAACGAGCAGTACTTC. Protein sequence: CASTQGIRNEQYF. This chain uses TRBV18 with TRBJ2-7; 7 bases agree with TRBD1. From germline, CDR1 is KGHSH and CDR2 LQKENI. The CDR3 contains 13 residues. J was trimmed by 5 bases and V by 8 bases; bases with no gene match: 9. The whole variable domain, filled in from reference TRBV18 and TRBJ2-7, reads NAGVMQNPRHLVRRRGQEARLRCSPMKGHSHVYWYRQLPEEGLKFMVYLQKENIIDESGMPKERFSAEFPKEGPSILRIQQVVRGDSAAYFCASTQGIRNEQYFGPGTRLTVT.

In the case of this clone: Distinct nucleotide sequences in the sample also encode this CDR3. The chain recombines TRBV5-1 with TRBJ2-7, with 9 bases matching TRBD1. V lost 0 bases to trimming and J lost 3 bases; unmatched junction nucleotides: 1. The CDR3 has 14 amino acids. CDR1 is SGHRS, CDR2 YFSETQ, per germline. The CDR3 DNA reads TGCGCCAGCAGCTTGGGACAGGGGGACTACGAGCAGTACTTC. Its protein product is CASSLGQGDYEQYF.

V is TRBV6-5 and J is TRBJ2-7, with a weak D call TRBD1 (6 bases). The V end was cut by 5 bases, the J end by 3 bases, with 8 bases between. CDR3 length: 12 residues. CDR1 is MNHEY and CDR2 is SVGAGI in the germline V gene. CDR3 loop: CASSQDSYEQYF. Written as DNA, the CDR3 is TGTGCCAGCAGTCAGGACAGCTACGAGCAGTACTTC.